This TCR beta chain is from a study of blood T cell repertoires in COVID-19. Turning to the study itself: The cDNA or gDNA used as material had been derived from T cells, B-cell-depleted T cells, or PBMCs.

The Seattle site enrolled patients during active infection and followed them longitudinally. Assay used: immunoSEQ multiplex PCR; TCRdb lists only in-frame clones, some missing. The repertoire holds some 200,000 clones, with less than 85% as singletons. This TCR was sampled from a woman of 80 years or more with COVID-19, enrolled during active disease. The sample comprised peripheral blood.

The CDR3 DNA reads as TGTGCCAGCTCACCACAAGGGACAGGACGCACTGAAGCTTTCTTT. Translating gives CASSPQGTGRTEAFF. The V and J genes are TRBV18 and TRBJ1-1, with 8 bases fitting TRBD1. The V gene's germline CDR1 is KGHSH and CDR2 LQKENI. With 1 base clipped from V and 4 bases from J, the junction kept 5 bases outside the gene matches. This CDR3 is 15 amino acids long.